This TCR beta chain was sequenced during a study of shared clonotypes between healthy human individuals. Study-wide background: Donor composition was a couple of women and a few men, aged 18 to 49. Study results and limitations: Limitation of the genetic and exposure-history diversity represented came from the few donors.

Some clones are missing from TCRdb's copy, which holds only in-frame ones; the method was immunoSEQ multiplex PCR. The data show about half a million clones, roughly 78% seen once. The V end lost 7 bases, the J end lost 0 bases, and 9 bases lay between the germline ends. Looked up from germline, CDR1 is SGHTA and CDR2 is FQGTGA. The CDR3 is made up of 14 amino acids. About this clone itself: Its antigen remains unknown.

Donors included only healthy HIV-negative adults lacking recent acute infections or vaccinations. All the donors were Caucasian adults who lived in Nashville, Tennessee. This TCR was sampled from a woman aged 40 to 50 in good health. Some clones in this sample may be carry-over from other donors' samples. The chain has TRBV7-3 and TRBJ1-4; unclear D gene. Input material: PBMCs. CDR3 DNA: TGTGCCAGCACCCTGCGGGCAACTAATGAAAAACTGTTTTTT. This gives the protein CASTLRATNEKLFF.